This TCR beta chain was found in a study of T cell repertoires in aging, cancer and after chemotherapy. Regarding this clonotype: Its antigen is not identified.

Multiplex touch-down PCR with TRB-A/B primers amplified rearranged V-D-J TRB sequences. TCRdb analysed the multiplex PCR reads with MiXCR anew, one entry per CDR3 protein. The profile shows about 13,000 distinct CDR3 sequences, about 25% of them singletons. This CDR3 region has 15 residues. With V trimmed by 8 bases and J by 2 bases, 10 bases remained unmatched. Germline V gene lookup returns CDR1 MNHNS and CDR2 SASEGT. Amplification of TCR beta used genomic DNA extracted from peripheral blood. Study results and limitations: Untreated cancer patients had significantly lower blood TCR diversity than age-matched healthy donors.

Sequenced: blood. The chain links TRBV6-1 to TRBJ2-7, with TRBD2 matching 9 bases. This receptor was identified in a human donor in good health. The CDR3 is CASGPLAGGPYEQYF. CDR3 nucleotide sequence: TGTGCCAGCGGGCCCCTGGCGGGGGGGCCCTACGAGCAGTACTTC.